One and the same sample provided the 10 T cell receptor beta chains below, sequenced in a study of PD-1 blockade in mismatch repair-deficient tumors. Data came from immunoSEQ multiplex PCR; TCRdb stores just in-frame clones and leaves some out. This table holds 56,000 or so clones, over 65% found once. The material sequenced was peripheral blood, taken 4 weeks after starting pembrolizumab. The receptor set was obtained from an adult with mismatch repair-deficient cancer.

The rearrangement joins TRBV7-9 to TRBJ1-2; weak D call: TRBD1 (6 bases). The CDR3 runs 14 residues. CDR1 and CDR2 (germline): SEHNR, FQNEAQ (reference sequence). With 6 bases removed from V and 7 bases from J, the gap between germline ends came to 18 bases. The CDR3 spells CASSSSGGRGGYTF. Written as DNA, the CDR3 is TGTGCCAGCAGTTCCTCGGGGGGGCGAGGTGGCTACACCTTC.

The chain uses TRBV7-3 and TRBJ2-7; a possible D gene is TRBD1 (6 bases). From germline, CDR1 is SGHTA and CDR2 FQGTGA. The CDR3 is made up of 15 amino acids. V dropped 5 bases and J dropped 2 bases, with 16 bases sitting between them. In DNA, the CDR3 is TGTGCCAGCAGCCCAACCCGGGACACCCCCTACGAGCAGTACTTC. As protein: CASSPTRDTPYEQYF.

This sequence joins TRBV11-1 and TRBJ2-1; perhaps D is TRBD1 or TRBD2 (5 bases each). Deletions cut 6 bases from V and 6 bases from J, with 6 bases between. This CDR3 has 11 amino acids. Germline values: CDR1 SGHAT, CDR2 FQDESV (reference sequence). The DNA for the CDR3 is TGTGCCAGCAGGAGGGGCAATGAGCAGTTCTTC. Protein: CASRRGNEQFF.

This clone came up a few times. This sequence joins TRBV6-5 and TRBJ2-4; perhaps TRBD1 as D (6 bases). Germline V gives CDR1 MNHEY, CDR2 SVGAGI. The CDR3 sequence is 15 residues long. The ends were cut back, 5 bases at V and 5 bases at J, with 16 bases in the middle. The CDR3: CASSRRQDPENIQYF. The CDR3 bases are TGTGCCAGCAGTCGGCGACAGGATCCCGAAAACATTCAGTACTTC.

The chain carries TRBV7-2 and TRBJ2-7; 10 bases line up with TRBD2. The CDR3 totals 14 residues. Germline lookup yields CDR1 SGHTA and CDR2 FQGNSA. V gave up 4 bases and J gave up 2 bases; unmatched junction bases: 2. Here the CDR3 DNA reads TGTGCCAGCAGCTATACTAGCGGGACCTACGAGCAGTACTTC. As protein: CASSYTSGTYEQYF.

Written as DNA, the CDR3 is TGCGCCAGCAGGCCGGGGACTAGCGGTAATGAAAAACTGTTTTTT. This gives the protein CASRPGTSGNEKLFF. The chain recombines TRBV5-1 with TRBJ1-4; tentatively, D is TRBD1 (5 bases). Germline CDR1 and CDR2: SGHRS and YFSETQ. This CDR3 contains 15 residues. Deletions cut 5 bases from V and 4 bases from J, with 15 bases between.

The V call is TRBV6-4, the J call TRBJ1-1, with D unclear. Germline values: CDR1 MRHNA, CDR2 SNTAGT. The length of the CDR3 is 13 residues. V lost 2 bases and J lost 1, with 5 bases in between. The CDR3 spells CASSDEENTEAFF. CDR3 in DNA: TGTGCCAGCAGTGACGAGGAGAACACTGAAGCTTTCTTT.

J is TRBJ2-1 and V is TRBV4-3; D possibly corresponds to TRBD2 (6 bases). Trimming took off 0 bases at V and 7 bases at J, with 16 bases between the two ends. CDR3 length: 16 amino acids. Germline-derived CDR1 and CDR2 are LGHNA and YSLEER. The CDR3 spells CASSQDLNRRGNEQFF. CDR3 nucleotides: TGCGCCAGCAGCCAAGATTTAAATAGACGGGGGAATGAGCAGTTCTTC.

This clone was seen only a few times. V and J are TRBV4-1 and TRBJ1-1; TRBD1 might be the D (6 bases). Trimming left V 3 bases short and J 7 bases short, with 12 bases between. Germline CDR1 is MGHRA and CDR2 is YSYEKL. The CDR3 spans 13 residues. CDR3 coding DNA: TGCGCCAGCAGCCACAGATCGGACAGTGAAGCTTTCTTT. Its protein product is CASSHRSDSEAFF.

This chain uses TRBV4-1 with TRBJ2-5, with D possibly matching TRBD1 (5 bases). Germline V gene data show CDR1 as MGHRA and CDR2 as YSYEKL. V lost 1 base and J 2 bases, leaving 14 bases between the germline ends. This CDR3 has 16 residues. Written as DNA, the CDR3 is TGCGCCAGCAGCCAAGGTGTTCGTCAGGGTCAAGAGACCCAGTACTTC. Encoded protein: CASSQGVRQGQETQYF.